This T cell receptor (beta chain) is from a study of T-cell memory formation after mild COVID-19. One entry per CDR3 protein, called by TCRdb with MiXCR from the 5' RACE reads. Of hundreds of thousands of distinct CDR3 sequences in the sample, about a sixth were seen once. Between the trimmed V and J ends, which lost 4 bases and 0 bases, there was a span of 7 bases. Germline CDR1 and CDR2: SGHTA and FQGNSA. The CDR3 is made up of 14 amino acids. This clonotype has just a few counts. Material for sequencing was PBMCs or a T cell subset sorted from them (not recorded which). The chain carries TRBV7-2 and TRBJ2-4; a weak D match, TRBD2 (6 bases). This clonotype was obtained from an adult woman who had mild COVID-19 (a few samples of this study predate the infection). Cell type and time point are not known. The CDR3 nucleotides are TGTGCCAGCAGCTCGGGGGTAGCCAAAAACATTCAGTACTTC. Its protein is CASSSGVAKNIQYF.